The clone carrying this TCR beta chain is a singleton in its sample. Germline CDR1 and CDR2: GTSNPN and SVGIG (reference sequence). V lost 4 bases, J lost 5 bases, and 10 bases stayed unmatched. The CDR3 covers 15 residues. The data were taken from a study of blood T cell repertoires in COVID-19. Across the whole study: Whether acute or convalescent, the COVID-19 samples came from the United States, Italy and Spain. T cells, B-cell-depleted T cells, or PBMCs supplied cDNA or gDNA.

Sequencing was performed with immunoSEQ multiplex PCR; in TCRdb, only in-frame clones are kept and a portion is missing. Among about 190,000 clones listed, about four fifths were seen once. The J gene is TRBJ2-3, the V gene TRBV30, with TRBD2 matching 9 bases. The TCR was taken from a man in his 60s with acute or convalescent COVID-19. Sequencing was carried out using peripheral blood. In DNA, the CDR3 is TGTGCCTGGACCCGATTAGCGGGAGTAATAGATACGCAGTATTTT. Translated: CAWTRLAGVIDTQYF.